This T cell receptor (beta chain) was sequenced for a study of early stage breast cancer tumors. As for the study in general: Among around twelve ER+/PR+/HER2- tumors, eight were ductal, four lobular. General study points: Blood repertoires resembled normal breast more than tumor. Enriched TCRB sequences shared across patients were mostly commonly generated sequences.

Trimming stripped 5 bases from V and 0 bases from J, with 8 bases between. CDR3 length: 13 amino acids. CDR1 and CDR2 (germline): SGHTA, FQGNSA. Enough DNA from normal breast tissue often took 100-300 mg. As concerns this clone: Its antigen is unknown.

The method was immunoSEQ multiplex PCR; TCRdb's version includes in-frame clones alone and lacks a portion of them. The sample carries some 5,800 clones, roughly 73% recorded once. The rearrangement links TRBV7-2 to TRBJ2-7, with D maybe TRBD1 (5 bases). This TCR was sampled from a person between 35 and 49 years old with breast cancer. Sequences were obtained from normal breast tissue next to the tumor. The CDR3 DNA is TGTGCCAGCAGCGACAGAGGCTCCTACGAGCAGTACTTC. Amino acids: CASSDRGSYEQYF.